Listed below are T cell receptor beta chains from one sample, sequenced in a study of tumor-infiltrating lymphocytes in primary liver carcinoma. TCRdb fed the multiplex PCR reads into MiXCR, producing one record per CDR3 protein. The sample yields about 100,000 distinct CDR3 sequences, around two thirds seen once. Sequencing was performed on liver tumor tissue from sampling region 2. The source of these receptors is a woman aged 60-75 years with primary liver carcinoma and hepatitis B virus infection. CDR3s include the opening cysteine and the closing phenylalanine or tryptophan. The D gene is left open where the match is weak. Size is omitted from some rows. Given values are once, few, many or a class for expanded clones.

D | J | size | V | DNA | CDR3
. | TRBJ2-1 | . | TRBV11-2 | TGTGCCAGCAGCTTAACAACACCGTTCACGGGGGAGCAGTTCTTC | CASSLTTPFTGEQFF
TRBD2 | TRBJ2-7 | . | TRBV11-2 | TGTGCCAACAGCTTAGATTGGGCTAGTCTAGCGGGTCCCTACGAGCAGTACTTC | CANSLDWASLAGPYEQYF
. | TRBJ1-1 | . | TRBV5-1 | . | CASSWGQGNTEGFF
. | TRBJ1-1 | . | TRBV12-3/TRBV12-4 | TGTGCCAGCAGTTCGGTGGAATCGGCTTTCTTT | CASSSVESAFF
TRBD1 | TRBJ2-3 | many | TRBV29-1 | TGCAGCACAGGGACAGGGTTTAGCACAGATACGCAGTATTTT | CSTGTGFSTDTQYF
. | TRBJ2-5 | many | TRBV5-1 | TGCGCCAGCAGCTCCCCGTCGCCCCGGGACACCCAAGAGACCCAGTACTTC | CASSSPSPRDTQETQYF
TRBD1 | TRBJ2-3 | medium-sized | TRBV29-1 | TGCAGCGTCCTACCGGGACAGGGCACAGATACGCAGTATTTT | CSVLPGQGTDTQYF
TRBD2 | TRBJ2-3 | . | TRBV7-8 | TGTGTCATCAGCCGTAAGGGACTAGATCTATCTGGCACAGATACGCAGTATTTT | CVISRKGLDLSGTDTQYF
. | TRBJ2-5 | many | TRBV28 | TGTGCCAGCAGTTTACTGAGGTCCAGGGGCGAGACCCAGTACTTC | CASSLLRSRGETQYF
. | TRBJ2-2 | once | TRBV5-5 | TGTGCCAGGAGCTTGTTTGTGCAGGGTACCAGGGAGCTGTTTTTT | CARSLFVQGTRELFF
TRBD2 | TRBJ2-3 | few | TRBV19 | TGTGCCAGTTCGACTAGCGGGAGTACAGATACGCAGTATTTT | CASSTSGSTDTQYF
. | TRBJ1-2 | many | TRBV6-5 | TGTGCCAGCAGGCAGGGCTATGGCTACACCTTC | CASRQGYGYTF
TRBD1 | TRBJ2-1 | many | TRBV10-3 | TGTGCCATCAGCCCGGGACAGAGAAACAATGAGCAGTTCTTC | CAISPGQRNNEQFF
. | TRBJ2-2 | . | TRBV5-1 | TGCGCCAGCAGCCCCCGGGATTTCCAAGGTACCGGGAAGCTGTTTTTT | CASSPRDFQGTGKLFF
TRBD1 | TRBJ2-7 | . | TRBV29-1 | TGCAGCATTGGGACAGGGGGTACGAACGAGCAGTACTTC | CSIGTGGTNEQYF
. | TRBJ1-6 | few | TRBV11-2 | TGTGTCAGTAGCTTAGACCCGGGGGCCAATTCACCACTCCACTTT | CVSSLDPGANSPLHF
TRBD1 | TRBJ1-1 | . | TRBV4-2 | TGTGCCAGCAGCCCGGGACAGCTGAACACTAGAGCTTTCTTT | CASSPGQLNTRAFF
. | TRBJ1-3 | many | TRBV12-3/TRBV12-4 | TGTGCCAGCAGTCCCATCGATATCTCTGGAAACACCATATATTTT | CASSPIDISGNTIYF
. | TRBJ1-2 | many | TRBV30 | TGTGCCTGGAAAATGGGTTATGGCTACACCTTC | CAWKMGYGYTF
. | TRBJ2-6 | . | TRBV12-3/TRBV12-4 | TGTGTCAGCAATTCTGCTGGGGCCAACGTCCTGACTTTC | CVSNSAGANVLTF
. | TRBJ1-1 | . | TRBV11-2 | TGTACCAGGAGCTTCGGGCCCAACGCTGAAGCTTTCTTT | CTRSFGPNAEAFF
TRBD2 | TRBJ2-3 | . | TRBV11-2 | TGTTCCAGCAACTCGGGACTAGCGGGGCCAGATACGCAGTATTTT | CSSNSGLAGPDTQYF
TRBD1 | TRBJ1-1 | few | TRBV25-1 | TGTGCCAGCAGCGGGGGCAGGGGGGGACTAAAAGCTTTCTTT | CASSGGRGGLKAFF
TRBD1 | TRBJ2-1 | . | TRBV11-2 | TGTGCCAGCACCCGACACGAGGGGGGACAGGGGGGGGATGAGCAGTTCTTC | CASTRHEGGQGGDEQFF
. | TRBJ2-7 | once | TRBV6-1 | TGTGCCAGCAAGAGAGATGGGCCCTCATACGAGCAGTGCTTC | CASKRDGPSYEQCF
TRBD2 | TRBJ2-1 | . | TRBV11-3 | TGTGTCAGCAGCTTAGGCGGGAGCATTAATGAGCAGCTCTTC | CVSSLGGSINEQLF
TRBD2 | TRBJ2-5 | few | TRBV7-2 | TGTGCTAGCAGCTTAGCGGGCTGGAAAGAGACCCAGTACTTC | CASSLAGWKETQYF
. | TRBJ1-1 | many | TRBV4-2 | TGTGCCAGCAGCCAAAATGGCGGGGGAGGAGGGACTGAAGCTTTCTTT | CASSQNGGGGGTEAFF
TRBD1 | TRBJ2-3 | . | TRBV11-2 | TGTGCCAGCAGTCCGGGACAGGGGGCGGGTGGGGCAGATACGCAGTATTTT | CASSPGQGAGGADTQYF
TRBD2 | TRBJ2-1 | . | TRBV11-2 | TGTGCCAGCAGCTTACTGGGCGGGAGGGAAAATGAGGAGCTCTTC | CASSLLGGRENEELF
TRBD1 | TRBJ1-1 | many | TRBV6-6 | TGTGCCAGCAGAACCGGGACAGGGAGCACTGAAGCTTTCTTT | CASRTGTGSTEAFF
. | TRBJ1-3 | . | TRBV7-8 | TGTGCCAGCAGCTCGAACGAACAGGAGGCGCATGGAAACACCATATATTTT | CASSSNEQEAHGNTIYF
. | TRBJ2-5 | many | TRBV11-2 | TGCGCCAGCAGCTTACGGCTAGCAGAGTACCAAGGGACCCAGTACTTC | CASSLRLAEYQGTQYF
. | TRBJ2-1 | . | TRBV6-5 | TGTGCCGGCAGCCCACAGCGCAATGAGCTGTTCTTC | CAGSPQRNELFF
TRBD1 | TRBJ2-7 | . | TRBV10-3 | TGTGCAATTAACCCTGGGGGGACAGGGAACTACGAGCAGCACTTC | CAINPGGTGNYEQHF
TRBD2 | TRBJ2-5 | . | TRBV11-3 | TGTGCCAGCGAGAAAAGGAATAGCGGGAGTCTGGAGACCCAGTACTTC | CASEKRNSGSLETQYF
TRBD2 | TRBJ2-5 | few | TRBV7-2 | TGTGCCAGCAGCTTAGCGTCTAGCGGGAGGCCTTCCGGGACCCAGTACTTC | CASSLASSGRPSGTQYF
TRBD1 | TRBJ2-1 | many | TRBV4-2 | TGTGCCAGCAGCCCCCCCTCGTTGGGTAAAGGGGGCCACAGGGATGAGCAGTTCTTC | CASSPPSLGKGGHRDEQFF
TRBD2 | TRBJ2-2 | many | TRBV12-3/TRBV12-4 | TGTGCCAGCAGTCCAGGGTCCCGACTAGCGAGCCAGGGGGAGCTGTTTTTT | CASSPGSRLASQGELFF
. | TRBJ2-1 | few | TRBV28 | TGTGCCAGCAGTCGGACGGGAAGCACCTACAATGAGCAGTTCTTC | CASSRTGSTYNEQFF
TRBD2 | TRBJ2-1 | many | TRBV6-5 | TGTGCCAGCAGTTACGGACTAGCGATGTACAATGAGCAGTTCTTC | CASSYGLAMYNEQFF
. | TRBJ2-7 | . | TRBV5-5 | TGCGCCAGCAGCTTGGTCCCAGGGTTGGGAGCCGAGCAGTACTTC | CASSLVPGLGAEQYF
TRBD1 | TRBJ2-1 | . | TRBV4-2 | TGTGCCAGCACCCCTCGGGACAGGATCAATGAGCAGTTCTTC | CASTPRDRINEQFF
TRBD1 | TRBJ2-7 | . | TRBV11-2 | TGTGCCGGCAGCTACAGGCCCACAGGGGCCCTTTACGAGCAGTACTTC | CAGSYRPTGALYEQYF
TRBD1 | TRBJ2-7 | . | TRBV11-2 | TGTGCCAACATCGCGGGACAGGGGTTGGCTAGACTTTATAACGAGCAGTACTTC | CANIAGQGLARLYNEQYF
. | TRBJ2-3 | many | TRBV20-1 | TGCAGTGCTAGAGATCTGGCTGTTCGGCAGTATTTT | CSARDLAVRQYF
. | TRBJ1-5 | many | TRBV6-1 | TGTGCCAGCAGTGAAATATCTGGGCATAGCAATCAGCCCCAGCATTTT | CASSEISGHSNQPQHF
. | TRBJ2-7 | . | TRBV6-6 | TGTGCCAGCAGTTACTCGGGGATAGTGTTCCACGAGCAGTACTTC | CASSYSGIVFHEQYF
TRBD2 | TRBJ2-1 | once | TRBV11-3 | TGTGCCAGCAGCCCTCGGGGTAGCGGGAAGCTTGAGCAGTTCTTC | CASSPRGSGKLEQFF
TRBD2 | TRBJ2-2 | . | TRBV6-5 | TGTGCCAGCAACTCCTTGCGGGGGATTACCGGGGAGCTGTTTTTT | CASNSLRGITGELFF